The 27 T cell receptor beta chains listed next were all sequenced from one sample in a study of patients and donors after allogeneic stem cell transplantation. TCRdb recomputed calls from the RT-PCR reads with MiXCR, one row per CDR3 protein. The sample has 400,000 to 450,000 distinct CDR3 sequences, roughly 17% seen once; the top ten hold less than 8.5%. Sequencing was performed on blood, either unsorted or a sorted T cell fraction (not recorded which). These receptors were taken from a human donor who was either an allogeneic HSCT recipient or a stem cell or donor lymphocyte infusion donor (not recorded which). It is not recorded whose cells these are; they may come from a transplant donor.

This clonotype showed up just a few times. The rearrangement joins TRBV14 to TRBJ2-7, with D maybe TRBD1 (5 bases). The CDR3 spans 16 residues. V was cut by 1 base and J by 5 bases, with 18 bases left in between. Germline V gives CDR1 SGHDN, CDR2 FVKESK. The CDR3 nucleotides read TGTGCCAGCAGCCAAGCCGTCAACTTGCAGGGCCACGAGCAGTACTTC. Residues: CASSQAVNLQGHEQYF.

This clonotype was detected only a few times. The CDR3 nucleotides are TGTGCCAGCAGCTTCGGACAGGGGGCGGGCACAGATACGCAGTATTTT. Amino acid sequence: CASSFGQGAGTDTQYF. J is TRBJ2-3 and V is TRBV11-2, with 11 positions matching TRBD1. J lost 1 base, V lost 3 bases, and 3 bases had no gene match. Germline-derived CDR1 and CDR2 are SGHAT and FQNNGV. The CDR3 extends over 16 amino acids.

This clonotype was observed a handful of times. Here the CDR3 DNA reads TGCAGTGCTGAAAATATATTGGGGTCGGATACGCAGTATTTT. Its translation: CSAENILGSDTQYF. V gene TRBV20-1 combines with J gene TRBJ2-3, with D hard to call. Deletions cut 5 bases from V and 6 bases from J, with 18 bases between. This CDR3 has 14 amino acids. Germline V lookup: CDR1 DFQATT, CDR2 SNEGSKA (reference sequence).

This clonotype was recorded a few times. V is TRBV7-9 and J is TRBJ2-7; 9 positions agree with TRBD1. The CDR3 totals 15 residues. Germline values: CDR1 SEHNR, CDR2 FQNEAQ (reference sequence). V gave up 4 bases and J gave up 5 bases; unmatched junction bases: 9. The DNA of the CDR3 is TGTGCCAGCAGCTCAGGACAGGGGTTATTCCACGAGCAGTACTTC. This translates into CASSSGQGLFHEQYF.

The J gene is TRBJ2-5, the V gene TRBV4-1; 8 bases fit TRBD1. Germline V gene sequence: CDR1 MGHRA, CDR2 YSYEKL. Trimming took 6 bases from V and 2 from J; bases not matched to a gene: 11. This CDR3 comprises 16 residues. The CDR3 is CASSFRGQDPQETQYF. The CDR3 DNA follows: TGCGCCAGCAGTTTCAGGGGGCAGGACCCACAAGAGACCCAGTACTTC.

The sample holds a few counts of this clonotype. The chain combines TRBV29-1 with TRBJ2-3; 8 nucleotides match TRBD2. CDR1 and CDR2 (germline): SQVTM, ANQGSEA. This CDR3 region has 13 residues. With V trimmed by 3 bases and J by 8 bases, 7 bases remained unmatched. The CDR3 protein is CSVESGGPGTQYF. The CDR3, as DNA: TGCAGCGTTGAGTCGGGGGGGCCGGGTACGCAGTATTTT.

This chain uses TRBV30 with TRBJ1-1; D is undetermined. The germline V gene encodes CDR1 GTSNPN and CDR2 SVGIG (reference sequence). The CDR3 extends over 11 amino acids. V was clipped by 1 base and J by 7 bases, with 7 bases between them. CDR3 bases: TGTGCCTGGAGTGACAGAGATGAAGCTTTCTTT. It yields the protein CAWSDRDEAFF.

The chain employs TRBV7-2 and TRBJ1-1; maybe TRBD1 (5 bases). Per the germline V gene, CDR1 is SGHTA and CDR2 is FQGNSA. The CDR3 loop spans 16 amino acids. V dropped 5 bases and J dropped 3 bases, with 19 bases sitting between them. The chain's CDR3 is CASSLGTSNFDTEAFF. Here the CDR3 DNA reads TGTGCCAGCAGCCTAGGGACGTCAAACTTTGACACTGAAGCTTTCTTT.

DNA of the CDR3: TGTGCCAGCAGCCCCGGGACTAGATTGGAGGAGCAGTTCTTC. Amino acids: CASSPGTRLEEQFF. The chain carries TRBV5-4 and TRBJ2-1; 8 bases fit TRBD2. The junction had 10 bases not matched to a gene; V was cut back by 4 bases and J by 10 bases. The CDR3 length is 14 residues. Germline lookup yields CDR1 SGHNT and CDR2 YYREEE (reference sequence). Filled out from reference TRBV5-4 and TRBJ2-1, the complete variable domain reads ETGVTQSPTHLIKTRGQQVTLRCSSQSGHNTVSWYQQALGQGPQFIFQYYREEENGRGNFPPRFSGLQFPNYSSELNVNALELDDSALYLCASSPGTRLEEQFFGPGTRLTVL.

The CDR3 here is CASNRRGRDEKLFF. In nucleotides, the CDR3 is TGTGCCAGCAATAGGAGGGGGCGAGATGAAAAACTGTTTTTT. V and J are TRBV6-1 and TRBJ1-4; 7 bases are shared with TRBD1. Trimming at V came to 7 bases and at J to 6 bases, leaving 8 bases not matched to a gene. The CDR3 is 14 residues long. Per germline, CDR1 MNHNS and CDR2 SASEGT.

This clonotype was detected a few times. This chain connects TRBV6-4 to TRBJ2-3, with 7 bases identical to TRBD2. Germline-derived CDR1 and CDR2 are MRHNA and SNTAGT. Unmatched junction bases numbered 3, after V lost 5 bases and J lost 1 base. The length of the CDR3 is 14 residues. DNA of the CDR3: TGTGCCAGCAGTAACGCGGGGGGCACAGATACGCAGTATTTT. It translates to CASSNAGGTDTQYF.

This clonotype was recorded a few times. V is TRBV29-1 and J is TRBJ1-5, with 7 bases identical to TRBD1. Germline lookup yields CDR1 SQVTM and CDR2 ANQGSEA. This CDR3 comprises 13 residues. Trimming at V came to 6 bases and at J to 1 base, leaving 3 bases not matched to a gene. Written as DNA, the CDR3 is TGCAGCGTCGTGACAGGGAGCAATCAGCCCCAGCATTTT. This gives the protein CSVVTGSNQPQHF.

The CDR3 spells CASSLFLAPPYNEQFF. The DNA of the CDR3 is TGTGCCAGCAGTTTATTTCTAGCCCCCCCCTACAATGAGCAGTTCTTC. The rearrangement uses TRBV12-3 or TRBV12-4 and TRBJ2-1; D is perhaps TRBD2 (5 bases). The CDR3 contains 16 residues. Trimming took 2 bases from V and 2 from J, leaving 13 bases between them.

This clonotype occurred once. V gene TRBV7-6 combines with J gene TRBJ2-7, with 11 bases fitting TRBD2. Germline V lookup: CDR1 SGHVS, CDR2 FNYEAQ. CDR3 length: 14 residues. Trimming at V came to 5 bases and at J to 7 bases, leaving 7 bases not matched to a gene. This chain's CDR3 is CASSELAGVSEQYF. CDR3 DNA sequence: TGTGCCAGCAGCGAACTAGCGGGAGTGAGTGAGCAGTACTTC.

This clonotype came up a few times. The chain is built from TRBV24-1 and TRBJ2-3; 11 bases agree with TRBD2. V shed 3 bases and J 1 base; nucleotides not matched to a gene: 8. From germline, CDR1 is KGHDR and CDR2 SFDVKD. There are 18 residues in the CDR3. The CDR3 loop is CATSDHLTSGAGTDTQYF. The DNA of the CDR3 is TGTGCCACCAGTGATCACCTGACTAGCGGGGCGGGCACAGATACGCAGTATTTT.

The rearrangement joins TRBV11-2 to TRBJ2-6; 9 positions match TRBD2. Germline values: CDR1 SGHAT, CDR2 FQNNGV. The CDR3 has 17 amino acids. V dropped 1 base and J dropped 2; count of bases not matched to a gene: 3. CDR3 nucleotides: TGTGCCAGCAGCTTAGTTGCGGGGGGGCCTGGGGCCAACGTCCTGACTTTC. The encoded protein is CASSLVAGGPGANVLTF.

The chain carries TRBV2 and TRBJ1-2; D not resolved. V shed 5 bases and J shed 2 bases, with 12 bases lying between them. This CDR3 has 14 amino acids. Germline lookup yields CDR1 SNHLY and CDR2 FYNNEI. This CDR3 is CASSSRAENYGYTF. CDR3 bases: TGTGCCAGCAGTTCCCGGGCGGAGAACTATGGCTACACCTTC.

This clonotype was seen a handful of times. The chain employs TRBV5-1 and TRBJ2-1, with 7 bases lining up with TRBD1. J was trimmed by 8 bases and V by 3 bases; bases with no gene match: 5. Germline-derived CDR1 and CDR2 are SGHRS and YFSETQ. The CDR3 runs to 13 residues. CDR3 DNA sequence: TGCGCCAGCAGCTCGGACAGGTTCTATGAGCAGTTCTTC. It specifies CASSSDRFYEQFF.

A few counts support this clonotype. The chain links TRBV6-1 to TRBJ1-5; 7 positions agree with TRBD1. CDR3 size: 15 residues. The V segment lost 6 bases and the J segment 3 bases; nucleotides outside the gene matches: 8. CDR1 is MNHNS, CDR2 SASEGT, per germline. In nucleotides, the CDR3 is TGTGCCAGCAGGCCACGGGACAGCTTCAATCAGCCCCAGCATTTT. This codes for CASRPRDSFNQPQHF.

This chain links TRBV7-9 with TRBJ2-5; 11 bases line up with TRBD2. Trimming took 2 bases from V and 1 from J; bases not matched to a gene: 6. The CDR3 totals 17 residues. CDR1 is SEHNR and CDR2 is FQNEAQ in the germline V gene (reference sequence). The DNA of the CDR3 is TGTGCCAGCAGCTTACCAACTAGCGGGAGTTTCCAAGAGACCCAGTACTTC. Encoded protein: CASSLPTSGSFQETQYF.

This clonotype was recorded a few times. This chain links TRBV29-1 with TRBJ2-3; 7 nucleotides line up with TRBD1. The CDR3 is 11 residues long. Germline trimming cut 7 bases from V and 5 bases from J; bases unmatched to any gene: 3. The germline V gene has CDR1 SQVTM and CDR2 ANQGSEA. CDR3 DNA: TGCAGCGATAGACAGGGAGATACGCAGTATTTT. It yields the protein CSDRQGDTQYF.

This clonotype was observed many times. The chain links TRBV10-3 to TRBJ2-7; D gene ambiguous. The CDR3 covers 10 residues. Trimming took off 9 bases at V and 3 bases at J, with 6 bases between the two ends. The V gene's germline CDR1 is ENHRY and CDR2 SYGVKD. The CDR3: CAIGDYEQYF. For the CDR3, the DNA is TGTGCCATTGGAGACTACGAGCAGTACTTC.

The V call is TRBV7-6, the J call TRBJ2-1, with D uncertain. V lost 1 base and J lost 5, with 9 bases in between. The CDR3 spans 14 residues. CDR1 and CDR2 (germline): SGHVS, FNYEAQ. The CDR3 sequence: CASSLDYAHNEQFF. The DNA for the CDR3 is TGTGCCAGCAGCTTAGATTACGCCCACAATGAGCAGTTCTTC.

This clonotype was found many times. The CDR3 DNA follows: TGCAGCGCACTGGGGCCCGACACGTACGAGCAGTACTTC. Its protein product is CSALGPDTYEQYF. This sequence joins TRBV29-1 and TRBJ2-7, with D possibly matching TRBD1 (5 bases). The germline V gene has CDR1 SQVTM and CDR2 ANQGSEA. The CDR3 length is 13 residues. V was cut by 7 bases and J by 4 bases, with 17 bases left in between.

This sequence joins TRBV7-8 and TRBJ2-7; weak D call: TRBD1 (5 bases). Looked up from germline, CDR1 is SGHVS and CDR2 is FQNEAQ. Trimming left V 2 bases short and J 3 bases short, with 11 bases between. This CDR3 comprises 14 residues. In nucleotides, the CDR3 is TGTGCCAGCAGCTTACTGACAGAGAACTACGAGCAGTACTTC. This encodes CASSLLTENYEQYF.

The table lists this clonotype with many counts. The chain uses TRBV6-2 or TRBV6-3 and TRBJ2-5; no definite D call. Germline CDR1 MNHEY, CDR2 SVGEGT. The CDR3 length is 14 residues. V lost 2 bases and J 5 bases, leaving 12 bases between the germline ends. For the CDR3, the DNA is TGTGCCAGCAGTTACCGGGTAGTGGAGGAGACCCAGTACTTC. Translation gives CASSYRVVEETQYF.

This clonotype was recorded a few times. The V and J genes are TRBV5-1 and TRBJ1-2, with 10 bases fitting TRBD1. Germline assignment: CDR1 SGHRS and CDR2 YFSETQ. Losses at the gene ends were 0 bases for V and 5 bases for J; bases not matched to a gene: 7. This CDR3 has 16 amino acids. The CDR3 DNA reads as TGCGCCAGCAGCTTGGGAACCGGGACAGGGGATTATGGCTACACCTTC. The encoded protein is CASSLGTGTGDYGYTF.